This entry describes one TCR beta chain. Its antigen is still unknown. The PCR used 60 Vbeta and 13 Jbeta primers. The data were produced by immunoSEQ multiplex PCR, yet TCRdb's version contains in-frame clones alone and is incomplete. This repertoire includes 150,000 to 200,000 clones. Germline V lookup: CDR1 MGHRA, CDR2 YSYEKL. V gave up 5 bases and J gave up 5 bases; unmatched junction bases: 5. This CDR3 region has 13 residues. The data are from a study of cytomegalovirus exposure and HLA in healthy donors. The overall study: Some 80 million unique TCRs from HLA-typed donors were held in an early data release. Study-wide results and caveats: According to the study, 160 or so TCR beta chains were cytomegalovirus-associated. Later analysis revealed greater clonal expansion in HLA-associated TCR beta chains than in equally common others. By a later analysis, the bulk of CMV-associated TCR beta chains appeared HLA-restricted.

The rearrangement links TRBV4-1 to TRBJ1-2; 7 nucleotides line up with TRBD1. The source material was PBMCs. This TCR came from a woman between 18 and 29 years old in good health and CMV-seropositive. The CDR3 DNA reads as TGCGCCAGCAGCTCCGGGACAGCTTATGGCTACACCTTC. Amino acid sequence: CASSSGTAYGYTF.